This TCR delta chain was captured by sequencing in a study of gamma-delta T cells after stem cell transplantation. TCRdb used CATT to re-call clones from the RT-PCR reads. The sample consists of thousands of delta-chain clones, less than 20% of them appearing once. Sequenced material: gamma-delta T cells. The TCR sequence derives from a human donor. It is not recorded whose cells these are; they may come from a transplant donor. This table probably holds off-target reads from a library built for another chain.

The CDR3 here is CACDTVGGGYAGSDKLIF. As DNA, the CDR3 is TGTGCCTGTGACACCGTTGGTGGGGGATACGCTGGGTCCGATAAACTCATCTTT. The chain carries TRDV2 and TRDJ1, with TRDD3 identical over 11 bases. This CDR3 region has 18 residues. With V trimmed by 0 bases and J by 3 bases, 11 bases remained unmatched. Germline V gene data show CDR1 as GEAIGNYY and CDR2 as EKD.